This TCR beta chain stems from a study of T cell repertoires in cytomegalovirus infection (dated by TCRdb to about 2019). For context, the study as a whole: The HLA type of each donor mattered for the analysis, because public TCR beta signatures pointed to carriage of CMV infection along with the matching HLA type. The paper's findings and limits, for the study overall: In both this cohort and an independent approximately 370-donor cohort, the cumulative frequency of public TCR beta family members distinguished carriers of CMV infection plus the relevant HLA type. The ex vivo response was dominated by HLA-C-restricted CMV-specific TCR beta clonotypes, which also provided the single most frequent clonotype in two of eight donors.

In the germline V gene, CDR1 corresponds to SGHVS and CDR2 to FNYEAQ. Trimming takes 5 bases from V and 4 bases from J, and the germline ends sit 14 bases apart. The CDR3 holds 15 amino acids from the cysteine to the phenylalanine. Only CDR3 DNA is held: 45 bases, read in frame from base 1. Sequencing instrument: Illumina HiSeq 1500. The public reads were quality trimmed at Q25 with fastp and then assembled into clones with MiXCR by TCRdb, keeping productive beta chains. Entries that share a CDR3 protein sequence are merged under the most common genes and DNA. This sample gives about 360,000 distinct CDR3 sequences in total; approximately 18% of them show up just once. The ten biggest clones cover approximately 10% of the sample. This clonotype has ten or more counts. Which antigen it targets is not known. Base qualities are not at hand, and no much larger clone is one base apart.

This sequence was found in a human donor in good health (CMV status not recorded). Some clones in this sample may be carry-over from other donors' samples. Sequenced input: PBMCs. The chain couples TRBV7-6 to TRBJ2-2, with no D gene named confidently. The DNA sequence is TGTGCCAGCAGCCCATTCTCCGTGGGCACCGGGGAGCTGTTTTTT. This is translated as CASSPFSVGTGELFF.